This T cell receptor beta chain was sequenced during a study of T cell repertoires in cytomegalovirus infection. A single record per CDR3 protein comes from TCRdb applying MiXCR to the reads. The data show about 740,000 distinct CDR3 sequences, with 35% to 45% seen just once and under 3% held by the top ten. V lost 5 bases and J 4 bases, leaving 15 bases between the germline ends. The V gene's germline CDR1 is MNHEY and CDR2 SVGAGI. The CDR3 totals 14 residues. The V and J genes are TRBV6-5 and TRBJ2-7, with unresolved D. This clonotype was obtained from a human donor in good health (CMV status not recorded). Some clones in this sample may be carry-over from other donors' samples. The sample was PBMCs. DNA for the CDR3: TGTGCCAGCAGTCAATATACCGTAGGGTACGAGCAGTACTTC. Residues: CASSQYTVGYEQYF.